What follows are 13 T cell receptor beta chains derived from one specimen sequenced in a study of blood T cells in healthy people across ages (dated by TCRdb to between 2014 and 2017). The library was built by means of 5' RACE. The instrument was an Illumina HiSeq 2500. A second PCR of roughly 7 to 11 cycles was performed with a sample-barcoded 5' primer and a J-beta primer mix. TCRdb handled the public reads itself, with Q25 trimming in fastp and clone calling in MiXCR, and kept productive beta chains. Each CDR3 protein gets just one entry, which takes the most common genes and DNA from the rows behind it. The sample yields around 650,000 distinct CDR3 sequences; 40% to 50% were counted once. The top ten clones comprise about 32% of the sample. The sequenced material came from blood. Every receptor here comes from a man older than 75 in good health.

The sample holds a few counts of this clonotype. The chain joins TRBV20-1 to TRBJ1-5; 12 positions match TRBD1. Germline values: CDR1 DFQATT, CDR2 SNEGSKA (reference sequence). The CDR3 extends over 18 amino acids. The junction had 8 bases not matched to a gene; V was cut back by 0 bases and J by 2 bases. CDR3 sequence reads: CSARDRDRGLGGNQPQHF. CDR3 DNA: TGCAGTGCTAGAGACAGGGACAGGGGGCTTGGTGGCAATCAGCCCCAGCATTTT.

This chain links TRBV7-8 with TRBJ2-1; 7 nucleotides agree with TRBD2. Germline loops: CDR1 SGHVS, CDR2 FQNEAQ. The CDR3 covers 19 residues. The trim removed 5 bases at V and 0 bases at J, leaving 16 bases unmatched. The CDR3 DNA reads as TGTGCCAGCAGCCAAAGGCTAGCGGAGAGAGGGAGCTCCTACAATGAGCAGTTCTTC. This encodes CASSQRLAERGSSYNEQFF.

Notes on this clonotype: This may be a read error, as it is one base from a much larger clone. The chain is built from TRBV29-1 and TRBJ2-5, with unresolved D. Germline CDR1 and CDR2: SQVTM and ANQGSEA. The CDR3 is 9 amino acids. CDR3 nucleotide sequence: TGCAACGTTGAAGACCCCCAGTACTTC. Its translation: CNVEDPQYF.

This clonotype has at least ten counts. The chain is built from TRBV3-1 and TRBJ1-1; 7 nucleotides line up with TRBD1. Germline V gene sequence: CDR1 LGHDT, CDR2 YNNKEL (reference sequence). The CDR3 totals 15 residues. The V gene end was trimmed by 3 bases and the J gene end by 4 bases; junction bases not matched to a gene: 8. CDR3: CASSQKPGGSTEAFF. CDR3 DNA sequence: TGTGCCAGCAGCCAGAAGCCAGGGGGGAGCACTGAAGCTTTCTTT.

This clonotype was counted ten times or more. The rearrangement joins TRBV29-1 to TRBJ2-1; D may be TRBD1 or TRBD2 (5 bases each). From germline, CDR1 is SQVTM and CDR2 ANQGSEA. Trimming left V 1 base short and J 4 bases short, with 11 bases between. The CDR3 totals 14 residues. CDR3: CSVEGGVGYNEQFF. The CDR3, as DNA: TGCAGCGTTGAAGGAGGGGTGGGGTACAATGAGCAGTTCTTC.

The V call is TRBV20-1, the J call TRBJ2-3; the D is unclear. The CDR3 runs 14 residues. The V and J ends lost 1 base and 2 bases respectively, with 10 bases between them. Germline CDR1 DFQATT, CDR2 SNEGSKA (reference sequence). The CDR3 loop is CSARGPPPTDTQYF. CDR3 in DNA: TGCAGTGCTAGAGGACCCCCCCCCACAGATACGCAGTATTTT.

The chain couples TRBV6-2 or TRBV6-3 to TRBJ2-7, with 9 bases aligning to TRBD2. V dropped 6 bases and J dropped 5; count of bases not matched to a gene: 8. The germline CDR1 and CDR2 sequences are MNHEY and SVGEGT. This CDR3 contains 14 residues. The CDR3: CASRVAGVEDEQYF. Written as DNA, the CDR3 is TGTGCCAGCAGAGTAGCGGGAGTCGAAGACGAGCAGTACTTC.

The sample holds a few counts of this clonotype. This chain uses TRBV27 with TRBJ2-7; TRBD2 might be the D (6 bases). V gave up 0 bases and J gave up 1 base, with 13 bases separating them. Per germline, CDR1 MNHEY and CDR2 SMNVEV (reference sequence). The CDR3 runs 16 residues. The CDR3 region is CASSLSGVSGSYEQYF. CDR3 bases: TGTGCCAGCAGTTTATCGGGGGTTAGCGGTTCCTACGAGCAGTACTTC.

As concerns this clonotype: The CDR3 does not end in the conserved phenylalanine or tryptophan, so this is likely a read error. CDR3 loop: CASSFDRGTTDTQYL. Here the CDR3 DNA reads TGTGCCAGCAGCTTCGACAGGGGGACTACAGATACGCAGTATCTT. The chain carries TRBV7-2 and TRBJ2-3, with 9 bases identical to TRBD1. The CDR3 sequence is 15 residues long. V lost 3 bases to trimming and J lost 3 bases; unmatched junction nucleotides: 4. Germline-derived CDR1 and CDR2 are SGHTA and FQGNSA.

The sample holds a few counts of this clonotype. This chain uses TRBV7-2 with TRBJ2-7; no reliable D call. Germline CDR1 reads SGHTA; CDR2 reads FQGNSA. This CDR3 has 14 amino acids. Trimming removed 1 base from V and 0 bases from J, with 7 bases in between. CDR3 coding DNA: TGTGCCAGCAGCTTAGTGGCAATCTCCTACGAGCAGTACTTC. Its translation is CASSLVAISYEQYF.

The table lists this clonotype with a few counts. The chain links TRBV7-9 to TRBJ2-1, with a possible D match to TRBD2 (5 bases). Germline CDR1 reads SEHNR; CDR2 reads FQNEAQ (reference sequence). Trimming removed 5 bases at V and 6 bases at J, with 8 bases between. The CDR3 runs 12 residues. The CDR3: CASSQDFNEQFF. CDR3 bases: TGTGCCAGCAGCCAGGACTTCAATGAGCAGTTCTTC. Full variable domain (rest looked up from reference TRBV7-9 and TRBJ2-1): DTGVSQNPRHKITKRGQNVTFRCDPISEHNRLYWYRQTLGQGPEFLTYFQNEAQLEKSRLLSDRFSAERPKGSFSTLEIQRTEQGDSAMYLCASSQDFNEQFFGPGTRLTVL.

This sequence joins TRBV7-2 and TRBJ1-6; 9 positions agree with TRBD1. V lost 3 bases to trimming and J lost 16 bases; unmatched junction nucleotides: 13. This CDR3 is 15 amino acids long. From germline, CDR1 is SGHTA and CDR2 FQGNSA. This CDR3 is CASSFSGTGPLRLHF. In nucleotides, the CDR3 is TGTGCCAGCAGCTTTTCCGGGACAGGGCCCCTTCGTCTCCACTTT.

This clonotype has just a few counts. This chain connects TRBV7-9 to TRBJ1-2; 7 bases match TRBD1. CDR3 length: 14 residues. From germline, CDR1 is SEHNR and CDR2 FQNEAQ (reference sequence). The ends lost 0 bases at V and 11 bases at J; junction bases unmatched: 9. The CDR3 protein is CASSLARDSLVYTF. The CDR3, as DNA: TGTGCCAGCAGCTTAGCCCGGGACAGTCTAGTTTACACCTTC.